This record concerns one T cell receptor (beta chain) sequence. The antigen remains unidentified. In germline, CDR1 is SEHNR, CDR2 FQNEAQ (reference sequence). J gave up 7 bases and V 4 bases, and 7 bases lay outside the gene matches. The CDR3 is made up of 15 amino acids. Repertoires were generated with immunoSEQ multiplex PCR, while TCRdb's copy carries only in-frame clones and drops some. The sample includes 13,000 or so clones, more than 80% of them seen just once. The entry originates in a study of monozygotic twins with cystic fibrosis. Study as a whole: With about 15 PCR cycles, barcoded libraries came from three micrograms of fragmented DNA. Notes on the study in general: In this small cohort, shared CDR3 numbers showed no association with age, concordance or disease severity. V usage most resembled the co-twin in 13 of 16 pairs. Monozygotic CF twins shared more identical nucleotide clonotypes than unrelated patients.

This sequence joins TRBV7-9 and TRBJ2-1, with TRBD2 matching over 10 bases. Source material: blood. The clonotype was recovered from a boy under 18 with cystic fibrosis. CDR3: CASSSTGLAINEQFF. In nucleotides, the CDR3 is TGTGCCAGCAGCTCGACGGGACTAGCGATTAATGAGCAGTTCTTC.